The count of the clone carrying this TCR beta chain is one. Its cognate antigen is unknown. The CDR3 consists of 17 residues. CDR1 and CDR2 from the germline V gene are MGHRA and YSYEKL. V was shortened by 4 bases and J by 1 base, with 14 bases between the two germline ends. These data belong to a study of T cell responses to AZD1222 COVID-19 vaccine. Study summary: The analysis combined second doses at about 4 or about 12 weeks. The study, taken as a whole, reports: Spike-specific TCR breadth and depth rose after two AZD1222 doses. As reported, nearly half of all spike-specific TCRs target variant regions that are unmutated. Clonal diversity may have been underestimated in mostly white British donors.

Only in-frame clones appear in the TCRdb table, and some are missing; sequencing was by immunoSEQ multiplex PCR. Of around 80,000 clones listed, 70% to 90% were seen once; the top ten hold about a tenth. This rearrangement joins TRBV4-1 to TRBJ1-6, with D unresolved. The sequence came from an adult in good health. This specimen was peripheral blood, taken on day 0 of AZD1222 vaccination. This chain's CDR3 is CASSLDKGGSYNSPLHF. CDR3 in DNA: TGCGCCAGCAGCCTAGACAAGGGTGGGTCCTATAATTCACCCCTCCACTTT.